The 8 T cell receptor beta chains below all came from one sample that was sequenced in a study of blood T cell repertoires in COVID-19. TCRdb's table, derived via immunoSEQ multiplex PCR, lists solely in-frame clones and lacks some. The table includes over 250,000 clones, over 75% detected once. Sequenced: peripheral blood. Receptors were obtained from a human donor in a cohort sampled during active COVID-19.

The chain recombines TRBV4-1 with TRBJ2-1; 9 bases align to TRBD2. Germline CDR1 and CDR2: MGHRA and YSYEKL. This CDR3 has 17 residues. V dropped 3 bases and J dropped 0; count of bases not matched to a gene: 6. CDR3: CASSQRSGSLSYNEQFF. CDR3 bases: TGCGCCAGCAGCCAGCGTAGCGGGAGCCTCTCCTACAATGAGCAGTTCTTC.

Turning to this clone: The same CDR3 arises from other DNA sequences in this sample as well. The DNA for the CDR3 is TGTGCCAGCAGCCCCAGCGGGACTTCCTCCTACGAGCAGTACTTC. Encoded protein: CASSPSGTSSYEQYF. The gene calls are TRBV7-2 and TRBJ2-7; TRBD2 matches 7 bases. CDR3 length: 15 residues. The germline CDR1 and CDR2 sequences are SGHTA and FQGNSA. The ends lost 5 bases at V and 0 bases at J; junction bases unmatched: 7.

CDR3: CASSTLDTGELFF. The CDR3 nucleotides read TGTGCCAGTAGTACACTGGACACCGGGGAGCTGTTTTTT. The chain couples TRBV19 to TRBJ2-2, with D unresolved. The V gene lost 4 bases and the J gene lost 3 bases, with 6 bases spanning the gap. Germline V gene sequence: CDR1 LNHDA, CDR2 SQIVND (reference sequence). This CDR3 has 13 amino acids.

The chain is built from TRBV9 and TRBJ2-3, with TRBD1 identical over 7 bases. The J segment lost 2 bases and the V segment lost 0 bases, leaving 6 bases of the junction unmatched. CDR3 size: 16 residues. The V gene's germline CDR1 is SGDLS and CDR2 YYNGEE. The CDR3 nucleotides are TGTGCCAGCAGCGTAGCTCGAGGGGGCTTCACAGATACGCAGTATTTT. This codes for CASSVARGGFTDTQYF.

The chain couples TRBV15 to TRBJ2-2; no clear D. Germline V gene sequence: CDR1 LNHNV, CDR2 YYDKDF (reference sequence). The CDR3 sequence is 15 residues long. V was shortened by 5 bases and J by 5 bases, with 15 bases between the two germline ends. CDR3 nucleotide sequence: TGTGCCACCAGCCCGAATCCTAGGCAGACCGGGGAGCTGTTTTTT. Translated, it gives CATSPNPRQTGELFF.

The V gene is TRBV4-3, the J gene TRBJ2-1, with D perhaps matching TRBD2 (5 bases). Germline V gene sequence: CDR1 LGHNA, CDR2 YSLEER. Trimming shortened V by 0 bases and J by 3 bases, and 12 bases separated the two germline ends. This CDR3 region has 16 residues. CDR3 coding DNA: TGCGCCAGCAGCCAAGATATCAGCGGAATCTACAATGAGCAGTTCTTC. This codes for CASSQDISGIYNEQFF.

CDR3 DNA sequence: TGTGCCAGCAGTCCTAGGGGATCCTACGAGCAGTACTTC. This translates into CASSPRGSYEQYF. V gene TRBV27 combines with J gene TRBJ2-7; D is perhaps TRBD1 (5 bases). This CDR3 region has 13 residues. Trimming took off 5 bases at V and 1 base at J, with 9 bases between the two ends. Germline assignment: CDR1 MNHEY and CDR2 SMNVEV (reference sequence).

CDR3 sequence reads: CASSLDTSSYEQYF. CDR3 nucleotides: TGTGCCAGCAGCTTGGACACGAGCTCCTACGAGCAGTACTTC. V and J are TRBV7-9 and TRBJ2-7, with D possibly TRBD1 on 5 matching bases. In germline, CDR1 is SEHNR, CDR2 FQNEAQ (reference sequence). Trimming left V 3 bases short and J 0 bases short, with 9 bases between. CDR3 length: 14 amino acids.